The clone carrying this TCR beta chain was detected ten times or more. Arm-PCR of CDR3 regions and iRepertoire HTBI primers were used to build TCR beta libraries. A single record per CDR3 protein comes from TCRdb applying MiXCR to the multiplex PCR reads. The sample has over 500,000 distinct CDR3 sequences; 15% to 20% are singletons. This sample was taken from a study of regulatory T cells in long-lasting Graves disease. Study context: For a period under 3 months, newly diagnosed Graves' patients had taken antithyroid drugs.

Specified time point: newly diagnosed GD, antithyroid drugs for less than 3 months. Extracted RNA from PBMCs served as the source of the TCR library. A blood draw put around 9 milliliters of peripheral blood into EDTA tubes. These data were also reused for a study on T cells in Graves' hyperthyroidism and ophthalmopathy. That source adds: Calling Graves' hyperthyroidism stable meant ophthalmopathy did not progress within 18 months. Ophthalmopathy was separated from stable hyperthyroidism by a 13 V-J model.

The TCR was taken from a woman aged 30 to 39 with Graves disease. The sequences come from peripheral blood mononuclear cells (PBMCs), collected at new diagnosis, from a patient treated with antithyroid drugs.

The CDR3 reads CASSLGGLEYEQYF. CDR3 coding DNA: TGTGCCAGCAGCTTAGGAGGGTTAGAGTACGAGCAGTACTTC. J is TRBJ2-7 and V is TRBV7-2; D is perhaps TRBD2 (5 bases). The ends were cut back, 1 base at V and 4 bases at J, with 11 bases in the middle. This CDR3 has 14 residues. Germline CDR1 and CDR2: SGHTA and FQGNSA.